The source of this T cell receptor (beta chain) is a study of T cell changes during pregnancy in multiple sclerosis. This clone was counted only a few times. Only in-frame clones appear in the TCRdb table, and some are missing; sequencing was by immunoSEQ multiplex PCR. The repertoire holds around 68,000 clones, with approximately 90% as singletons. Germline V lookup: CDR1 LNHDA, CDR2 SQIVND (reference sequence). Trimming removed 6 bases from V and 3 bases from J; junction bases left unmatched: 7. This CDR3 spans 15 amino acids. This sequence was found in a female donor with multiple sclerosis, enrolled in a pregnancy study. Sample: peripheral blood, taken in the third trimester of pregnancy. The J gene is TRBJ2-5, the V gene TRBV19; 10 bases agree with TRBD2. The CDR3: CASSSTSGVKETQYF. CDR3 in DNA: TGTGCCAGTAGCTCTACTAGCGGGGTAAAAGAGACCCAGTACTTC.